This T cell receptor (beta chain) was retrieved from a study of early T cells in non-severe SARS-CoV-2 infection. Overall study results and limits: Using VDJdb, the matching emphasized anti-spike CD8 responses while missing private and CD4 specificities.

Individual cDNA molecules carried attached unique molecular identifiers. TCRdb called the 5' RACE reads again in MiXCR, with one record for every CDR3 protein. The data contain some 42,000 distinct CDR3 sequences, roughly 6% of them singletons. Notes on this clonotype: The target antigen is unknown.

V lost 3 bases to trimming and J lost 5 bases, with 17 bases between them. Germline V lookup: CDR1 DFQATT, CDR2 SNEGSKA (reference sequence). This CDR3 spans 15 amino acids. The source of this sequence is an adult who was a healthcare worker with PCR-confirmed SARS-CoV-2 infection or an uninfected control (not recorded which). Specimen: whole blood, collected at baseline. V and J are TRBV20-1 and TRBJ2-1; tentative D call: TRBD2 (5 bases). The CDR3 nucleotides read TGCAGTGCTAGGGACGAAAGCGGATCCCACAATGAGCAGTTCTTC. Residues: CSARDESGSHNEQFF.